The entry below gives a single TCR beta chain sequence along with its context. No antigen is known for it. These data are taken from a study of T cell repertoires in aging, cancer and after chemotherapy. Across the study: Paired samples before and after chemotherapy came from chronic lymphocytic leukemia patients on fludarabine- or bendamustine-based regimens. Study-wide results and caveats: Median generation probability rose over the chemotherapy interval in each cancer cohort, suggesting rebound thymic output. Age-matched healthy donors had significantly more diverse, less clonal blood TCR repertoires than untreated cancer patients.

With V trimmed by 2 bases and J by 3 bases, 6 bases remained unmatched. There are 14 residues in the CDR3. From germline, CDR1 is SQVTM and CDR2 ANQGSEA. Amplification of TCR beta used genomic DNA extracted from peripheral blood. A mixed TRB-A/B primer pool amplified rearranged TRB by multiplex touch-down PCR. Using its own MiXCR run on the multiplex PCR reads, TCRdb lists one record per CDR3 protein. The table lists about 4,700 distinct CDR3 sequences, just under 40% of them singletons, with 3% to 4.5% in the top ten. The sequenced material came from blood. This chain joins TRBV29-1 and TRBJ2-7; 8 bases map to TRBD1. The source is a human donor with a blood cancer. The CDR3 bases are TGCAGCGTTGAATGGCAGGACAGGGTCTACGAGCAGTACTTC. This encodes CSVEWQDRVYEQYF.